This TCR beta chain was captured by sequencing in a study of blood T cell repertoires in COVID-19. Across the study: Samples representing acute and convalescent COVID-19 were sourced from the United States, Italy and Spain. The analysed material was cDNA or gDNA that came from T cells, B-cell-depleted T cells, or PBMCs.

Study processing details: How many nucleated cells were present was estimated from reference gene primer amplification. Profiled with immunoSEQ multiplex PCR; TCRdb holds only in-frame clones, not every one. V, J and clone size are taken as reported in that table, and D and trimming were inferred from the DNA itself. The sample includes approximately 390,000 clones, roughly 89% seen only once; the top ten take about 7%. V gave up 2 bases and J gave up 7 bases, with 18 bases separating them. CDR1 and CDR2 (germline): MGHRA, YSYEKL. The CDR3 spans 17 residues. This clonotype was obtained from a man aged 18 to 30 with active or convalescent COVID-19. The specimen was peripheral blood. This chain uses TRBV4-1 with TRBJ1-6; D is perhaps TRBD1 (6 bases). CDR3 sequence: CASSQREGEYANSPLHF. In DNA form, the CDR3 reads TGCGCCAGCAGCCAAAGGGAGGGGGAATATGCGAATTCACCCCTCCACTTT.